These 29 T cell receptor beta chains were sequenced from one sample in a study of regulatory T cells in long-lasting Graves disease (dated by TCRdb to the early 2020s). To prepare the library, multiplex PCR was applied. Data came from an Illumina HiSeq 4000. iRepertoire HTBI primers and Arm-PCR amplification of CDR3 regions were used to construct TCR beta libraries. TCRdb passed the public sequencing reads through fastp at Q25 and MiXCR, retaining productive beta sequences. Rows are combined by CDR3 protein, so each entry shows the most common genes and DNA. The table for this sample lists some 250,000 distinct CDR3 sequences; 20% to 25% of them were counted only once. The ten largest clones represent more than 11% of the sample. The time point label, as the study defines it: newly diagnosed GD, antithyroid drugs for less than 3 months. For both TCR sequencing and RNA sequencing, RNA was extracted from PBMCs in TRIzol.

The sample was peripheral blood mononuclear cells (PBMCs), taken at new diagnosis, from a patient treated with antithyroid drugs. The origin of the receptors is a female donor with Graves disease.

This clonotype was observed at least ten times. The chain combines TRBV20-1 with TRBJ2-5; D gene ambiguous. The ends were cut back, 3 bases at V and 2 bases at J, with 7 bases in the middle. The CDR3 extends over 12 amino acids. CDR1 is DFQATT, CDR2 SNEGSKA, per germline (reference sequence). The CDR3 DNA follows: TGCAGTGCTAGCTCTTCTCAAGAGACCCAGTACTTC. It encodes CSASSSQETQYF.

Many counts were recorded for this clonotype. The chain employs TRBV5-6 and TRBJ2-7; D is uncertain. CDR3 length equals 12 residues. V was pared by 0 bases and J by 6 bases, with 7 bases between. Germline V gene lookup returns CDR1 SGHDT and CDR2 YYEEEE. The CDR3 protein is CASSLASIEQYF. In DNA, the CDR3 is TGTGCCAGCAGCTTGGCCAGCATCGAGCAGTACTTC.

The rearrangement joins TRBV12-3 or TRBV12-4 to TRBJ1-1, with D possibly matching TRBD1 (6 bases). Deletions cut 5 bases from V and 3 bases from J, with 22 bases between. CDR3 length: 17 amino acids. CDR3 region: CASSRNGLGAWDTEAFF. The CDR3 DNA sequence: TGTGCCAGCAGTAGAAACGGTTTGGGGGCTTGGGACACTGAAGCTTTCTTT.

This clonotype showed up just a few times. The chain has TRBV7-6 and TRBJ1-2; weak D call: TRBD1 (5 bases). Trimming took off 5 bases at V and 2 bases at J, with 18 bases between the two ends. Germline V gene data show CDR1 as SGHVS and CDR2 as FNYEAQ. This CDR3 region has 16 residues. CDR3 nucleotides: TGTGCCAGCAGCCCAGCCCCCAGACAGCAAAACTATGGCTACACCTTC. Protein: CASSPAPRQQNYGYTF.

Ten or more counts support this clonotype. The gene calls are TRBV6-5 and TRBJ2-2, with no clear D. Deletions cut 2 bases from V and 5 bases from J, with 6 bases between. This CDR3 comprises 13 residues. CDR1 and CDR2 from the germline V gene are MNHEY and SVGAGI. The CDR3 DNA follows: TGTGCCAGCAGTTACGTGCGGACCGGGGAGCTGTTTTTT. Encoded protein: CASSYVRTGELFF.

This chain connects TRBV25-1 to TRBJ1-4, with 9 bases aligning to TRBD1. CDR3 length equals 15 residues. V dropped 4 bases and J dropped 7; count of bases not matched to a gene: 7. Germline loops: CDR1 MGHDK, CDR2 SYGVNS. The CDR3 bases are TGTGCCAGCAGTGTCACCGGGACAGGGAGTGAAAAACTGTTTTTT. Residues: CASSVTGTGSEKLFF.

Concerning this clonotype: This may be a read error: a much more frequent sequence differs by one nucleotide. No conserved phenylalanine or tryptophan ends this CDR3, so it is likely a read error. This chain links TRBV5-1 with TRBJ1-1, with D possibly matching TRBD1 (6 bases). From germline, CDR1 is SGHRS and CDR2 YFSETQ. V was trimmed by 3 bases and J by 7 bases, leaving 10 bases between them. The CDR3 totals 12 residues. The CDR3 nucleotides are TGCGCCAGCAGCTCAGGACAGCGTGAAGCTTTCTCT. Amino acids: CASSSGQREAFS.

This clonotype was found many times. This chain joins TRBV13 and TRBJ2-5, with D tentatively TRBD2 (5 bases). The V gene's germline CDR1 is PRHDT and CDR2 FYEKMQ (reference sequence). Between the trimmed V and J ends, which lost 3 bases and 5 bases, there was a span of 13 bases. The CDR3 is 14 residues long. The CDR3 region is CASSFFRTGETQYF. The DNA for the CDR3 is TGTGCCAGCAGCTTCTTCCGGACGGGGGAGACCCAGTACTTC. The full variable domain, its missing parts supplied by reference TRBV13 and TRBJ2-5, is AAGVIQSPRHLIKEKRETATLKCYPIPRHDTVYWYQQGPGQDPQFLISFYEKMQSDKGSIPDRFSAQQFSDYHSELNMSSLELGDSALYFCASSFFRTGETQYFGPGTRLLVL.

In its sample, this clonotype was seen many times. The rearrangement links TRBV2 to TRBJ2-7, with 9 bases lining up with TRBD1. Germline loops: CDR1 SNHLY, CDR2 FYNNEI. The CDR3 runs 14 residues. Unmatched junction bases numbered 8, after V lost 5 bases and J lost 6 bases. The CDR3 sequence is CASSYGTGYSEQYF. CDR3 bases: TGTGCCAGCAGTTACGGGACAGGGTATAGCGAGCAGTACTTC.

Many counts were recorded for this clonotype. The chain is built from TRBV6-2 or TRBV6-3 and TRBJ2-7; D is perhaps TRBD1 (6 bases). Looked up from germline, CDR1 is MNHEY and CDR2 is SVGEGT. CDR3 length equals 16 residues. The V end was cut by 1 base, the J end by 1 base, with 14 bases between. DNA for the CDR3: TGTGCCAGCAGTTACTTAGGACAGTCGGAGTCCTACGAGCAGTACTTC. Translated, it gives CASSYLGQSESYEQYF.

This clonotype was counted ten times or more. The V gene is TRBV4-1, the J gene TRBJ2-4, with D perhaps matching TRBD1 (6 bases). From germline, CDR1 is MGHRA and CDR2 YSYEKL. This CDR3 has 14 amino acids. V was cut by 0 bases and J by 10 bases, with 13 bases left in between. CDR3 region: CASSQEWQGSIQYF. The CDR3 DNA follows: TGCGCCAGCAGCCAAGAATGGCAGGGGAGTATTCAGTACTTC.

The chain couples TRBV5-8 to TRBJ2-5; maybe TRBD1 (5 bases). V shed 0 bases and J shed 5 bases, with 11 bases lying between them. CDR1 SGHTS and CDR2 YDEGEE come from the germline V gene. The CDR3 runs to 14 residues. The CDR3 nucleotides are TGTGCCAGCAGCTTGGGGGGCAGGGCTGAGACCCAGTACTTC. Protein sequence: CASSLGGRAETQYF.

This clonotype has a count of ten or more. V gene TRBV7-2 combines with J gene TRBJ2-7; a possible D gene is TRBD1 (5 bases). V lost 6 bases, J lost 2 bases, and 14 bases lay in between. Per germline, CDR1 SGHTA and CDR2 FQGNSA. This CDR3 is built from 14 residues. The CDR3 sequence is CASSSRAETYEQYF. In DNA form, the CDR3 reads TGTGCCAGCAGTAGCAGGGCGGAAACCTACGAGCAGTACTTC.

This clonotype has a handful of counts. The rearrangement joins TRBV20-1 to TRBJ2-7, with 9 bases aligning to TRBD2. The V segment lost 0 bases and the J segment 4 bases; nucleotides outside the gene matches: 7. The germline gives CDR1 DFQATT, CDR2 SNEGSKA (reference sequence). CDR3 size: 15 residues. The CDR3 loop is CSARDQLAGRYEQYF. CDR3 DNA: TGCAGTGCTAGAGATCAGCTAGCGGGGAGATACGAGCAGTACTTC.

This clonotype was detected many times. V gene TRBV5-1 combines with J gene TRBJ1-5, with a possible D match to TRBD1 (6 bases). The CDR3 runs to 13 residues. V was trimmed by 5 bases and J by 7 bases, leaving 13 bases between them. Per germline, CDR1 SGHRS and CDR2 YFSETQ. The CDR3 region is CASRSSGDQPQHF. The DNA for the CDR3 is TGCGCCAGCAGATCATCAGGGGACCAGCCCCAGCATTTT.

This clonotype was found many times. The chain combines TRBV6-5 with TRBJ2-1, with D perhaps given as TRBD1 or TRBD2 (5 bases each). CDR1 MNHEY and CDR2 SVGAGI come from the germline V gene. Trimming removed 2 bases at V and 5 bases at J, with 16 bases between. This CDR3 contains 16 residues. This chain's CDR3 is CASSYGDGRGDNEQFF. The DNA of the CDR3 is TGTGCCAGCAGTTACGGGGACGGCCGAGGGGACAATGAGCAGTTCTTC.

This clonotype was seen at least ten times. In nucleotides, the CDR3 is TGTGCCAGCAGCCTTGGTTGGGGGTTGAGCAATCAGCCCCAGCATTTT. Translating gives CASSLGWGLSNQPQHF. V gene TRBV5-6 combines with J gene TRBJ1-5; TRBD1 is a possible D gene (5 bases). This CDR3 has 16 residues. V was shortened by 4 bases and J by 1 base, with 15 bases between the two germline ends. Germline lookup yields CDR1 SGHDT and CDR2 YYEEEE.

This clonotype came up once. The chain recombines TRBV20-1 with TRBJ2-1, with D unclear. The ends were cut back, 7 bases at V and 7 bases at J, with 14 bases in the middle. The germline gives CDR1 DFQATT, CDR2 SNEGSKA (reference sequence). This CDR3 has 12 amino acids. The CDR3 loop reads CSEEDGYNEQFF. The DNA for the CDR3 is TGCAGTGAAGAGGACGGGTATAATGAGCAGTTCTTC.

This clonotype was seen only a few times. The CDR3 DNA sequence: TGTGCCAGCAGGAGCCTCGAGGGCAGTAGAGAAAAACTGTTTTTT. Its translation: CASRSLEGSREKLFF. The chain is built from TRBV6-2 or TRBV6-3 and TRBJ1-4, with D unresolved. The CDR3 length is 15 residues. Looked up from germline, CDR1 is MNHEY and CDR2 is SVGEGT. The V end lost 6 bases, the J end lost 8 bases, and 19 bases lay between the germline ends.

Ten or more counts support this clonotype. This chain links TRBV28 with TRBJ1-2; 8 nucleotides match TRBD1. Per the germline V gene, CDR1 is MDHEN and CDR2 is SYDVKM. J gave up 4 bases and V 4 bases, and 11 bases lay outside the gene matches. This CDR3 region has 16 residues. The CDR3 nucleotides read TGTGCCAGCAGTTCACAAAAGGACAGGGCCCTCTATGGCTACACCTTC. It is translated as CASSSQKDRALYGYTF.

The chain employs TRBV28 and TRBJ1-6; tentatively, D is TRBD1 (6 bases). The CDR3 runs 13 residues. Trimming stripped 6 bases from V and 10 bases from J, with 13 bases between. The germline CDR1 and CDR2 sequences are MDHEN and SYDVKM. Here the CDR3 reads CASRRTGFSPLHF. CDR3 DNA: TGTGCCAGCAGGCGTACAGGGTTCTCACCCCTCCACTTT.

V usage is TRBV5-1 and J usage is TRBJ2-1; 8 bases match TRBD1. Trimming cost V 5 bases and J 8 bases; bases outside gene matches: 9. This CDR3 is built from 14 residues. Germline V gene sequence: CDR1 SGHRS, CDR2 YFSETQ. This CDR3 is CASRSGQGIYEQFF. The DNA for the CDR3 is TGCGCCAGCAGATCCGGACAGGGCATCTATGAGCAGTTCTTC.

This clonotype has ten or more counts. The CDR3 reads CASSWGGGPDTQYF. For the CDR3, the DNA is TGTGCCAGCAGTTGGGGGGGGGGCCCAGATACGCAGTATTTT. This sequence joins TRBV7-2 and TRBJ2-3; TRBD2 might be the D (7 bases). V gave up 6 bases and J gave up 4 bases, with 14 bases separating them. The CDR3 length is 14 residues. CDR1 is SGHTA and CDR2 is FQGNSA in the germline V gene.

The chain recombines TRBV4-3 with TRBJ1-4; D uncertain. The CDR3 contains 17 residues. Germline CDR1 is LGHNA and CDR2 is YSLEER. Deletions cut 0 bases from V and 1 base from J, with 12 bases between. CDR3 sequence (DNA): TGCGCCAGCAGCCAAGAGTCCCGTGGCATAACTAATGAAAAACTGTTTTTT. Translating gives CASSQESRGITNEKLFF.

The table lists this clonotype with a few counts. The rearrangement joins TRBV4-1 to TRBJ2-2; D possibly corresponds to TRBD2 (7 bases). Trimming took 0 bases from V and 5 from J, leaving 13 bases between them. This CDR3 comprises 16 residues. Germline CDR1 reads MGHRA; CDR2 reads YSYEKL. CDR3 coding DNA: TGCGCCAGCAGCCAAGATTGGGAGGGGGGAACCGGGGAGCTGTTTTTT. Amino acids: CASSQDWEGGTGELFF.

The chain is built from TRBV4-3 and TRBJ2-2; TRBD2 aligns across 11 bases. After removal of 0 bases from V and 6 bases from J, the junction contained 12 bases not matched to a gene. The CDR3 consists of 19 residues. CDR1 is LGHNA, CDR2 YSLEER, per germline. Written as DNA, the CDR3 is TGCGCCAGCAGCCAAGATTTTGATAGCGGGAGGGCCGGTTCCGGGGAGCTGTTTTTT. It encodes CASSQDFDSGRAGSGELFF.

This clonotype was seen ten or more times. CDR3 in DNA: TGTGCCATCAGTGCCTTAGCCAGCTCTGGAAACACCATATATTTT. This gives the protein CAISALASSGNTIYF. The J gene is TRBJ1-3, the V gene TRBV10-3; no clear D gene. Per the germline V gene, CDR1 is ENHRY and CDR2 is SYGVKD. The CDR3 sequence is 15 residues long. Trimming stripped 4 bases from V and 0 bases from J, with 10 bases between.

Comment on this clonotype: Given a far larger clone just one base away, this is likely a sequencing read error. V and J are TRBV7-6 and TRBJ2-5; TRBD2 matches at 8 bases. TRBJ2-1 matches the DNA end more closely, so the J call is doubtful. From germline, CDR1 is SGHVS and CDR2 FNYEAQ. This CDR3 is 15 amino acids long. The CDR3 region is CASSLGLASVGEQFF. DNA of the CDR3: TGTGCCAGCAGCTTAGGACTAGCGTCCGTGGGTGAGCAGTTCTTC.

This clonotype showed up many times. CDR3 residues: CSAQGGGVTDTQYF. CDR3 nucleotide sequence: TGCAGTGCTCAAGGGGGCGGGGTCACAGATACGCAGTATTTT. The J gene is TRBJ2-3, the V gene TRBV20-1; possibly TRBD1 for D (7 bases). This CDR3 contains 14 residues. Trimming left V 5 bases short and J 2 bases short, with 14 bases between. Germline lookup yields CDR1 DFQATT and CDR2 SNEGSKA (reference sequence).